The source of this T cell receptor beta chain is a study of T cell repertoires in ileal Crohn's disease. Findings and limits, study-wide: Mucosal expansions were suggested to be mainly CD8 T cells.

Clones were sequenced by immunoSEQ multiplex PCR, and TCRdb holds only the in-frame ones, with some missing. Here the sample spans about 16,000 clones, 80% to 90% being singletons. Concerning this clone: The antigen remains undetermined.

The CDR3 runs 12 residues. Between the trimmed V and J ends, which lost 3 bases and 8 bases, there was a span of 10 bases. Germline V gene lookup returns CDR1 WNHNN and CDR2 SYGVQD (reference sequence). The genes are TRBV10-1 and TRBJ1-1; D ambiguous. The sequenced sample consisted of ileal tissue. The receptor comes from an adult with Crohn's disease. CDR3 loop: CASSDPNREAFF. DNA for the CDR3: TGCGCCAGCAGTGACCCAAACAGAGAAGCTTTCTTT.